The clone carrying this T cell receptor beta chain was seen only a few times. Its matching antigen is unknown. Individual cDNA molecules received unique molecular identifiers during library preparation. TCRdb independently ran MiXCR on the 5' RACE reads; one entry per CDR3 protein. This sample has 70,000 or so distinct CDR3 sequences, with 12% found just once. This record comes from a study of early T cells in non-severe SARS-CoV-2 infection. Findings and limits, study-wide: VDJdb matches were skewed toward anti-spike CD8 T cell responses.

Trimming pared 2 bases from V and 2 bases from J, leaving 21 bases between. This CDR3 comprises 19 residues. CDR1 KGHSH and CDR2 LQKENI come from the germline V gene. The sequenced sample was whole blood. This sequence joins TRBV18 and TRBJ2-2; perhaps D is TRBD1 or TRBD2 (5 bases each). This clonotype originated in an adult who was a healthcare worker with PCR-confirmed SARS-CoV-2 infection or an uninfected control (not recorded which). The chain's CDR3 is CASSPTFVFGTANTGELFF. The CDR3 region has the DNA TGTGCCAGCTCACCAACGTTTGTCTTCGGGACGGCTAACACCGGGGAGCTGTTTTTT.